This T cell receptor beta chain was retrieved from a study of shared clonotypes between healthy human individuals. On this clone: What it recognizes is unknown.

Donors comprised healthy HIV-negative adults lacking recent acute infections or vaccinations. V was cut by 0 bases and J by 1 base, with 10 bases left in between. This CDR3 has 15 amino acids. In germline, CDR1 is MNHNS, CDR2 SASEGT. Study results and limitations: With few donors, the genetic and exposure-history diversity represented was limited.

Unsorted PBMC DNA was sequenced on ten immunoSEQ deep assay plates. Method: immunoSEQ multiplex PCR; TCRdb's copy keeps in-frame clones and lacks some. The sample consists of some 510,000 clones, 60% to 85% of them appearing once. Sequences were obtained from PBMCs. This sequence was found in a woman in her forties in good health. Some clones in this sample may be carry-over from other donors' samples. The V call is TRBV6-1, the J call TRBJ2-7; the D gene is possibly TRBD1 (5 bases). CDR3 protein: CASSEAHRSSYEQYF. The CDR3 bases are TGTGCCAGCAGTGAAGCGCACAGGAGTTCCTACGAGCAGTACTTC.